This T cell receptor beta chain was observed in a study of CD8+ T cells in alopecia areata. This clone occurred a few times. Its antigen is as yet unknown. Study-level points and caveats: Affected lesional scalp, above all in alopecia totalis/universalis, was more clonal than normal scalp.

Once RNA had been extracted, it was reverse transcribed into cDNA to act as the sequencing template. Clones were read by immunoSEQ multiplex PCR, and TCRdb kept only the in-frame ones, dropping some. Among 130,000 to 150,000 clones listed, approximately 56% were seen once. Looked up from germline, CDR1 is MDHEN and CDR2 is SYDVKM. V lost 4 bases and J 5 bases, leaving 20 bases between the germline ends. This CDR3 region has 16 residues. Sequenced input: CD8+ T cells sorted from blood. This chain links TRBV28 with TRBJ2-5; perhaps D is TRBD1 or TRBD2 (5 bases each). The sequence derives from a human donor in good health. CDR3 nucleotides: TGTGCCAGCAGTTCCCCGACGTTAACAGAGGGGGAGACCCAGTACTTC. Its protein product is CASSSPTLTEGETQYF.